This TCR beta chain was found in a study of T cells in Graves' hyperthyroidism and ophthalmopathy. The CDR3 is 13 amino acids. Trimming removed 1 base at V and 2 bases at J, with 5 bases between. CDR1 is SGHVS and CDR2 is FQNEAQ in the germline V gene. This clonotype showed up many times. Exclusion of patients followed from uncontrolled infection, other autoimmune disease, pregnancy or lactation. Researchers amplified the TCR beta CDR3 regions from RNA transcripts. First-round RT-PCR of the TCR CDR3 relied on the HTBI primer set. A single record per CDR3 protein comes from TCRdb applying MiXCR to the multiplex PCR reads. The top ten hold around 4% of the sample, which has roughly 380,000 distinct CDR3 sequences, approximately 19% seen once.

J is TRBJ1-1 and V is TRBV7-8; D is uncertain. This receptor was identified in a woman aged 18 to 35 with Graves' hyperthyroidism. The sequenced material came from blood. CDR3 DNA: TGTGCCAGCAGCTTAGTCGGTAACACTGAAGCTTTCTTT. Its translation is CASSLVGNTEAFF. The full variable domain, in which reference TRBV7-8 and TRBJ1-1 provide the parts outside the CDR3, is GAGVSQSPRYKVAKRGQDVALRCDPISGHVSLFWYQQALGQGPEFLTYFQNEAQLDKSGLPSDRFFAERPEGSVSTLKIQRTQQEDSAVYLCASSLVGNTEAFFGQGTRLTVV.